This TCR beta chain was captured by sequencing in a study of shared clonotypes between healthy human individuals. Looking at the study overall: The cohort had a couple of women and a few men, ages 18 to 49. Three plates were used per donor for CD4 naive, three for CD4 memory, two for CD8 naive and one for CD8 memory.

Clones were read by immunoSEQ multiplex PCR, and TCRdb kept only the in-frame ones, dropping some. This table holds roughly 2.4 million clones, nearly 97% found once. This clone was recorded only once. Antigen specificity is unknown. The study's findings and limits: Lower generation probabilities were found for non-shared clonotypes than for those shared by all four donors. As a rule, naive subsets had a larger estimated richness than memory subsets.

Trimming cost V 0 bases and J 1 base; bases outside gene matches: 3. The V gene's germline CDR1 is SGHDT and CDR2 YYEEEE. This CDR3 comprises 15 residues. The receptor was derived from a man aged 18 to 30 in good health. Sequencing was carried out using naive CD4+ T cells sorted from blood. Subset defined: CD45RA+ positively selected. The chain is built from TRBV5-6 and TRBJ2-5, with 7 bases identical to TRBD1. CDR3 sequence reads: CASSLGTGVQETQYF. As DNA, the CDR3 is TGTGCCAGCAGCTTGGGAACAGGGGTCCAAGAGACCCAGTACTTC.